This T cell receptor beta chain was observed in a study of blood T cell repertoires in COVID-19. Study background: The United States, Italy and Spain were the sources of the acute and convalescent COVID-19 samples. PBMCs, B-cell-depleted T cells, or T cells were the source of the cDNA or gDNA that made up the material.

Looked up from germline, CDR1 is MRHNA and CDR2 is SNTAGT. Germline trimming cut 7 bases from V and 9 bases from J; bases unmatched to any gene: 7. The CDR3 is made up of 13 amino acids. This clone was counted a single time. Libraries were prepared by immunoSEQ multiplex PCR; TCRdb keeps only in-frame clonotypes and omits some of them. Among more than 95,000 clones, 87% were seen once, and the ten largest hold over 7%. Sequenced: peripheral blood. The sequence was collected from a human donor in a cohort sampled during active COVID-19. J is TRBJ2-1 and V is TRBV6-4, with 9 bases that match TRBD2. CDR3 sequence: CASKASGVTEQFF. The CDR3 nucleotides read TGTGCCAGCAAGGCTAGCGGGGTAACTGAGCAGTTCTTC.